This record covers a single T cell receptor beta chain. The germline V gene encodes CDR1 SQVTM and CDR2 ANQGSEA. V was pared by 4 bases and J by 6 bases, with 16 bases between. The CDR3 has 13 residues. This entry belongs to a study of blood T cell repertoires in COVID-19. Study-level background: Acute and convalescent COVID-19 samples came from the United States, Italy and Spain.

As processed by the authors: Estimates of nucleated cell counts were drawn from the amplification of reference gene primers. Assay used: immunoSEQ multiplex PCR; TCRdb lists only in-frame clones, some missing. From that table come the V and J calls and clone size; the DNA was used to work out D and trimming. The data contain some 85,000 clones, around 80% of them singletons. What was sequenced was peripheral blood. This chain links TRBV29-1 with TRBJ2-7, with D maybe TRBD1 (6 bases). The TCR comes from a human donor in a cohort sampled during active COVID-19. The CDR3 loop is CSVASRGSFEQYF. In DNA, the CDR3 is TGCAGCGTTGCCAGCAGGGGAAGTTTCGAGCAGTACTTC.